The 17 T cell receptor beta chains in this list originate from one sample, sequenced in a study of OX40 agonist ivuxolimab in advanced cancers. Profiling relied on immunoSEQ multiplex PCR, and the TCRdb table lists in-frame clones only, not all of them. The sample holds tens of thousands of clones, 82% seen once. The starting material was CD4+ or CD8+ T cells sorted from blood, obtained in a trial of the OX40 agonist ivuxolimab. Receptors were obtained from an adult with an advanced solid tumor such as melanoma, head and neck, liver or kidney cancer.

The chain employs TRBV7-2 and TRBJ1-1, with a weak D call TRBD1 (5 bases). V was pared by 0 bases and J by 11 bases, with 19 bases between. Germline V CDR1 and CDR2: SGHTA, FQGNSA. This CDR3 comprises 15 residues. CDR3 amino acids: CASSLAPGASVGAFF. As DNA, the CDR3 is TGTGCCAGCAGCTTAGCCCCCGGGGCTTCTGTTGGGGCTTTCTTT.

The V call is TRBV7-2, the J call TRBJ2-1; 11 bases fit TRBD2. This CDR3 contains 17 residues. CDR1 SGHTA and CDR2 FQGNSA come from the germline V gene. V dropped 0 bases and J dropped 2; count of bases not matched to a gene: 3. This CDR3 is CASSLAASGGTYNEQFF. CDR3 nucleotides: TGTGCCAGCAGCTTAGCGGCTAGCGGGGGGACCTACAATGAGCAGTTCTTC. Complete variable domain (other parts from reference TRBV7-2 and TRBJ2-1): GAGVSQSPSNKVTEKGKDVELRCDPISGHTALYWYRQSLGQGLEFLIYFQGNSAPDKSGLPSDRFSAERTGGSVSTLTIQRTQQEDSAVYLCASSLAASGGTYNEQFFGPGTRLTVL.

In regard to this clone: The junction does not match germline at one end; this may be a read error. J is TRBJ1-2 and V is TRBV5-1; D remains ambiguous. The CDR3 covers 15 residues. The germline V gene has CDR1 SGHRS and CDR2 YFSETQ. CDR3 sequence reads: CASSLVLRANYGYTF. CDR3 nucleotide sequence: TGCGCCAGCAGCTTGGTTTTGAGGGCTAATTATGGCTACACCTTC.

J is TRBJ1-5 and V is TRBV6-1; D gene uncertain. V lost 6 bases to trimming and J lost 2 bases, with 11 bases between them. The germline CDR1 and CDR2 sequences are MNHNS and SASEGT. The length of the CDR3 is 14 residues. CDR3 nucleotides: TGTGCCAGCAGCACCTCTCCCGGCAATCAGCCCCAGCATTTT. Residues: CASSTSPGNQPQHF.

The V call is TRBV7-2, the J call TRBJ1-1, with D possibly being TRBD1 (5 bases). This CDR3 comprises 13 residues. The V end lost 2 bases, the J end lost 5 bases, and 9 bases lay between the germline ends. Germline V gives CDR1 SGHTA, CDR2 FQGNSA. The CDR3 DNA reads as TGTGCCAGCAGCTTATTCGGGGGTACTGAAGCTTTCTTT. Protein sequence: CASSLFGGTEAFF.

The gene calls are TRBV5-6 and TRBJ1-5, with D uncertain. The V end lost 1 base, the J end lost 1 base, and 15 bases lay between the germline ends. The CDR3 extends over 17 amino acids. Germline V gene sequence: CDR1 SGHDT, CDR2 YYEEEE. CDR3 amino acids: CASSLYATRWSNQPQHF. The CDR3 bases are TGTGCCAGCAGCTTGTATGCGACACGCTGGAGCAATCAGCCCCAGCATTTT.

The rearrangement links TRBV6-1 to TRBJ1-2, with D tentatively TRBD1 (6 bases). V dropped 6 bases and J dropped 4 bases, with 15 bases sitting between them. This CDR3 contains 14 residues. CDR1 MNHNS and CDR2 SASEGT come from the germline V gene. The CDR3 protein is CASRKEGGSYGYTF. The CDR3 DNA is TGTGCCAGCAGGAAAGAGGGGGGTTCCTATGGCTACACCTTC.

J is TRBJ1-5 and V is TRBV5-1, with D unresolved. The CDR3 runs to 13 residues. Germline V gene lookup returns CDR1 SGHRS and CDR2 YFSETQ. V was pared by 2 bases and J by 7 bases, with 10 bases between. CDR3 nucleotide sequence: TGCGCCAGCAGCTTAACCGCGGGGCAGCCCCAGCATTTT. It codes for CASSLTAGQPQHF.

J is TRBJ2-2 and V is TRBV9; possibly TRBD2 for D (5 bases). CDR1 is SGDLS, CDR2 YYNGEE, per germline. The CDR3 runs 14 residues. The germline V and J ends were trimmed by 0 bases and 8 bases, with 11 bases remaining between them. CDR3 DNA: TGTGCCAGCAGCGTAGGAGCGGCCCCAGGGGAGCTGTTTTTT. Translated: CASSVGAAPGELFF.

In this sample, this clone is medium-sized. The gene calls are TRBV7-9 and TRBJ2-1; 7 nucleotides line up with TRBD1. Per germline, CDR1 SEHNR and CDR2 FQNEAQ (reference sequence). The length of the CDR3 is 15 residues. The V segment lost 3 bases and the J segment 12 bases; nucleotides outside the gene matches: 14. CDR3 DNA sequence: TGTGCCAGCAGCTTCGACAGGGCCTACGGGACGGCGCAGTTCTTC. This codes for CASSFDRAYGTAQFF.

The chain employs TRBV15 and TRBJ2-1, with D perhaps matching TRBD2 (7 bases). This CDR3 has 15 amino acids. The V gene lost 4 bases and the J gene lost 2 bases, with 12 bases spanning the gap. Per germline, CDR1 LNHNV and CDR2 YYDKDF (reference sequence). CDR3 bases: TGTGCCACCAGCAAAGGGGGGGCCGCCTACAATGAGCAGTTCTTC. It is translated as CATSKGGAAYNEQFF. The full variable domain, with the rest looked up from reference TRBV15 and TRBJ2-1, is DAMVIQNPRYQVTQFGKPVTLSCSQTLNHNVMYWYQQKSSQAPKLLFHYYDKDFNNEADTPDNFQSRRPNTSFCFLDIRSPGLGDTAMYLCATSKGGAAYNEQFFGPGTRLTVL.

The rearrangement uses TRBV19 and TRBJ1-1; TRBD1 aligns across 9 bases. The CDR3 runs to 13 residues. The ends lost 5 bases at V and 5 bases at J; junction bases unmatched: 3. Per the germline V gene, CDR1 is LNHDA and CDR2 is SQIVND (reference sequence). This chain's CDR3 is CASSVGQGTEAFF. The CDR3 DNA is TGTGCCAGTAGTGTGGGACAGGGAACTGAAGCTTTCTTT.

The chain has TRBV6-5 and TRBJ1-1, with D unclear. The CDR3 is 15 amino acids. Germline CDR1 is MNHEY and CDR2 is SVGAGI. Trimming took 4 bases from V and 0 from J, leaving 12 bases between them. The CDR3 DNA is TGTGCCAGCAGTTCCCCCCGGATCATGAACACTGAAGCTTTCTTT. Translated: CASSSPRIMNTEAFF.

This sequence joins TRBV30 and TRBJ2-2, with no clear D. Trimming removed 8 bases from V and 4 bases from J, with 17 bases in between. The germline V gene has CDR1 GTSNPN and CDR2 SVGIG (reference sequence). The CDR3 covers 14 residues. This chain's CDR3 is CAHNYGPTTGELFF. The CDR3 nucleotides are TGTGCCCACAACTACGGGCCGACCACCGGGGAGCTGTTTTTT.

V is TRBV20-1 and J is TRBJ1-1, with D unclear. V was shortened by 6 bases and J by 11 bases, with 16 bases between the two germline ends. The CDR3 is 11 amino acids. The germline V gene encodes CDR1 DFQATT and CDR2 SNEGSKA (reference sequence). The CDR3 region has the DNA TGCAGTGCGGCACTGCAAAGGACGGCTTTCTTT. Translated: CSAALQRTAFF.

With respect to this clone: A read error may produce the germline difference seen at one junction end. CDR3 sequence reads: CSVEERQGTQYF. As DNA, the CDR3 is TGCAGCGTAGAAGAACGACAGGGGACGCAGTATTTT. The rearrangement uses TRBV29-1 and TRBJ2-3; 8 bases agree with TRBD1. Germline V gene data show CDR1 as SQVTM and CDR2 as ANQGSEA. CDR3 length: 12 amino acids.

In this sample, this clone turned up once. The chain recombines TRBV15 with TRBJ2-1, with D possibly TRBD1 on 6 matching bases. The CDR3 spans 14 residues. The V gene's germline CDR1 is LNHNV and CDR2 YYDKDF (reference sequence). Trimming left V 0 bases short and J 7 bases short, with 10 bases between. CDR3 bases: TGTGCCACCAGCAGAGATGTGGACAGAAATGAGCAGTTCTTC. Protein product: CATSRDVDRNEQFF. Complete variable domain (other parts from reference TRBV15 and TRBJ2-1): DAMVIQNPRYQVTQFGKPVTLSCSQTLNHNVMYWYQQKSSQAPKLLFHYYDKDFNNEADTPDNFQSRRPNTSFCFLDIRSPGLGDTAMYLCATSRDVDRNEQFFGPGTRLTVL.